This TCR beta chain comes out of a study of CD8 T cells in ankylosing spondylitis. In its sample, this clonotype was seen once. Antigen unknown. Study conclusions and caveats: Reported data indicate significant enrichment of disease-linked clones within matched ankylosing spondylitis synovial fluid.

CDR1 and CDR2 from the germline V gene are SGHNT and YYREEE (reference sequence). The CDR3 spans 15 residues. V dropped 4 bases and J dropped 2 bases, with 15 bases sitting between them. TCRdb re-called the 5' RACE reads with MiXCR, one entry per CDR3 protein. The sample lists around 130,000 distinct CDR3 sequences, 6.5% to 9% seen once, with 12% in the top ten. Sample: blood, either unsorted or a sorted T cell fraction (not recorded which). The source is a male donor with ankylosing spondylitis or in good health (not recorded which). The rearrangement joins TRBV5-4 to TRBJ2-5; either TRBD1 or TRBD2 may fit D (6 bases each). CDR3 amino acids: CASSEGEEFQETQYF. The CDR3 region has the DNA TGTGCCAGCAGCGAGGGGGAGGAGTTTCAAGAGACCCAGTACTTC.